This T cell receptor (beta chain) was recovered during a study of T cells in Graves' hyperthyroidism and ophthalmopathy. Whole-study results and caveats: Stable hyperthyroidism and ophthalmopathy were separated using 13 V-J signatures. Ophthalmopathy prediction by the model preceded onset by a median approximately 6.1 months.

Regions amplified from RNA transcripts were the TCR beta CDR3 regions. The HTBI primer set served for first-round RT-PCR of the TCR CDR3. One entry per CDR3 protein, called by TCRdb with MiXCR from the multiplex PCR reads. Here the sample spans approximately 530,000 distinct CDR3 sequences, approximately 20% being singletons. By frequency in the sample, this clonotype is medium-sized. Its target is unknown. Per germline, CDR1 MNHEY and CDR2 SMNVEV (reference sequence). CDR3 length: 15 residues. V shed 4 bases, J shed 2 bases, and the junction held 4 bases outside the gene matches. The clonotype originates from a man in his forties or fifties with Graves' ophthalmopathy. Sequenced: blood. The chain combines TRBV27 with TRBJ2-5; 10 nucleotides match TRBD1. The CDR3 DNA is TGTGCCAGCAGTTCAGACAGGGGGCGGCAAGAGACCCAGTACTTC. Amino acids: CASSSDRGRQETQYF.